The text below deals with one TCR beta chain. Its antigen has not been determined. One base away there is no much larger clone; base qualities are not given. Patients with a history of autoimmune disease or receiving systemic immunosuppression were excluded from the trial. Peripheral blood for TCR sequencing was drawn from every dose cohort at baseline, at cycle 4 day 1 and at cycle 7 day 1. Samples came from an open-label, multicenter, first-in-human phase I dose-escalation trial of ivuxolimab. Adults with locally advanced or metastatic melanoma, renal cell, hepatocellular, or head and neck squamous cell carcinoma were enrolled in the trial. Before TCR sequencing, CD4+ T cells and CD8+ T cells from peripheral blood were sorted into separate populations. This record comes from a study of OX40 agonist ivuxolimab in advanced cancers. Regarding the study in general: Ivuxolimab, which targeted the costimulatory receptor OX40 (CD134), was an agonistic, fully human IgG2 monoclonal antibody. Intravenous ivuxolimab was administered to patients every 2 weeks at six dose levels: 0.01, 0.1, 0.3, 1.5, 3 and 10 mg/kg. Three dose-escalation patients achieved partial responses, one with hepatocellular carcinoma and two with cutaneous melanoma. The purpose of peripheral TCRbeta sequencing was to test whether ivuxolimab changed TCR sequence diversity and led to clonal T-cell expansion. Patients were allowed to have had prior anti-PD-1, anti-PD-L1 or anti-CTLA-4 therapy, and more than 30% of the dose-escalation patients had previously received checkpoint inhibitors. A male proportion of roughly 85% and a mean age of about 60 years, ranging from roughly 23 to 85, were recorded for the dose-escalation cohort. The monotherapy dose-escalation portion (N of about 57 patients) of the phase I ivuxolimab trial is reported in the paper. Among the roughly 54 dose-escalation patients, roughly 20 had hepatocellular carcinoma, roughly 15 melanoma, 9 renal cell carcinoma and 9 head and neck cancer. General conclusions and limits of the study: After ivuxolimab, more expanded clones were found on average in CD8+ T cells than in CD4+ T cells. Low levels of normalized T-cell clonal expansion were also seen in some patients who did not respond. At doses of 0.1 to 3.0 mg/kg, clonal expansion of both CD4+ and CD8+ T cells in blood was seen between baseline and week 6. The antigen specificity of the peripheral T cells that underwent clonal expansion was not determined. Partial responders in the 0.1-3.0 mg/kg groups had among the lowest normalized peripheral clonal expansion, especially among CD8+ T cells.

The CDR3 numbers 14 residues from cysteine through phenylalanine. Here the CDR3 DNA is all that survives: 42 bases in frame from base 1. Between the V and J ends, shortened by 0 bases and 1 base respectively, the junction contains 4 bases. CDR1 is given as MGHRA and CDR2 as YSYEKL, both from the germline V gene. For sequencing of the TCRbeta CDR3 region, genomic DNA was extracted from the sorted cells. The immunoSEQ Assay was used to sequence the TCRbeta CDR3 regions. Imported from immuneACCESS, the table was reduced by TCRdb to in-frame sequences with V and J called. These copies leave out some clones; in studies compared against another copy, an unresolved V gene accounts for under half, and the cause of the remainder is not known. A total of more than 20,000 clones appear in this sample, 84% of them only once. Around a third of the sample is in the top ten clones.

The TCR sequence derives from an adult with an advanced solid tumor such as melanoma, head and neck, liver or kidney cancer. Recombination linked TRBV4-1 to TRBJ1-5; a confident D gene designation cannot be given. The specimen was CD4+ or CD8+ T cells sorted from blood, collected in a trial of the OX40 agonist ivuxolimab. Here is the DNA: TGCGCCAGCAGCCAAGATCAGAGCAATCAGCCCCAGCATTTT. The translation is CASSQDQSNQPQHF.